This is a list of T cell receptor beta chains from one sample in a study of cytomegalovirus exposure and HLA in healthy donors. Only in-frame clones appear in the TCRdb table, and some are missing; sequencing was by immunoSEQ multiplex PCR. The sample yields about 190,000 clones, around 85% seen once. The specimen sequenced was PBMCs. Receptor source: a man aged 35 to 55 in good health and CMV-seropositive. CDR3s include the opening cysteine and the closing phenylalanine or tryptophan. The D gene is left open where the match is weak. Clone size is not always given. Where it is, it says once, few, many or a class for expanded clones.

>TRBJ2-7|TRBV28|TRBD1|-
CASTGQGDEQYF
TGTGCCAGCACGGGACAGGGCGACGAGCAGTACTTC
>TRBJ1-5|TRBV6-6|TRBD1|-
CASSYSEGAWGQPQHF
TGTGCCAGCAGTTACTCGGAGGGGGCATGGGGTCAGCCCCAGCATTTT
>TRBJ1-4|TRBV5-1|-|few
CASSLVGSRDEKLFF
TGCGCCAGCAGCTTGGTCGGTTCGCGGGACGAAAAACTGTTTTTT
>TRBJ1-2|TRBV2|-|-
CASSEALRLVKYGYTF
TGTGCCAGCAGTGAAGCGCTTCGACTGGTAAAGTATGGCTACACCTTC
>TRBJ2-7|TRBV7-8|TRBD2|-
CASSPRLAGTYEQYF
TGTGCCAGCAGCCCCCGCCTAGCGGGGACTTACGAGCAGTACTTC
>TRBJ1-2|TRBV5-4|-|-
CASSPWEAHYGYTF
TGTGCCAGCAGCCCCTGGGAGGCACACTATGGCTACACCTTC
>TRBJ1-1|TRBV5-1|-|once
CASSNRQDSFPMNTEAFF
TGCGCCAGCAGCAACCGCCAGGACAGTTTCCCGATGAACACTGAAGCTTTCTTT
>TRBJ1-2|TRBV27|-|-
CASSLTASGVGGYTF
TGTGCCAGCAGTTTAACGGCATCAGGGGTTGGTGGCTACACCTTC
>TRBJ2-7|TRBV7-2|TRBD1|-
CASSRPGQWAYEQYF
TGTGCCAGCAGCAGACCGGGACAGTGGGCCTACGAGCAGTACTTC
>TRBJ1-5|TRBV29-1|-|-
CSVVTDSNQPQHF
TGCAGCGTTGTTACAGATAGCAATCAGCCCCAGCATTTT
>TRBJ1-2|TRBV29-1|-|-
CSVFLGAVGYTF
TGCAGCGTTTTTTTGGGGGCGGTTGGCTACACCTTC
>TRBJ1-6|TRBV7-8|-|once
CASSLGGRVRNSPLHF
TGTGCCAGCAGCTTAGGAGGCAGGGTGCGGAATTCACCCCTCCACTTT
>TRBJ2-7|TRBV19|TRBD1|-
CASSPQQGNEQYF
TGTGCCAGTAGTCCTCAACAGGGGAACGAGCAGTACTTC
>TRBJ2-1|TRBV5-1|TRBD1|-
CASSLTGGVGTGYNEQFF
TGCGCCAGCAGCTTGACAGGGGGCGTGGGTACCGGCTACAATGAGCAGTTCTTC
>TRBJ2-7|TRBV7-2|TRBD1|few
CASSSQGTVHTYEQYF
TGTGCCAGCAGCTCGCAAGGGACAGTGCATACCTACGAGCAGTACTTC
>TRBJ2-1|TRBV28|TRBD1|-
CASGPGQASYNEQFF
TGTGCCAGCGGACCGGGACAGGCCTCCTACAATGAGCAGTTCTTC
>TRBJ2-2|TRBV9|TRBD1|-
CASSDPGQGEDTGELFF
TGTGCCAGCAGCGACCCTGGACAGGGGGAGGACACCGGGGAGCTGTTTTTT
>TRBJ2-3|TRBV6-4|-|few
CASSPSTDGTYDTQYF
TGTGCCAGCAGTCCTTCGACAGACGGCACATATGATACGCAGTATTTT
>TRBJ1-2|TRBV13|-|-
CASSPGKLAYGYTF
TGTGCCAGCAGCCCCGGGAAGCTGGCCTATGGCTACACCTTC
>TRBJ1-2|TRBV19|TRBD1|-
CASSVHQTGGAAGYTF
TGTGCCAGTAGTGTACACCAGACAGGGGGAGCGGCTGGCTACACCTTC
>TRBJ1-2|TRBV5-6|-|many
CASSLDGVPYGYTF
TGTGCCAGCAGCTTGGACGGGGTTCCCTATGGCTACACCTTC
>TRBJ1-6|TRBV5-4|TRBD1|few
CASSLDRGPSPLHF
TGTGCCAGCAGTCTTGACAGGGGGCCATCACCCCTCCACTTT
>TRBJ1-6|TRBV27|TRBD1|-
CASSAHRGSNSPLHF
TGTGCCAGCAGTGCCCACAGGGGGTCTAATTCACCCCTCCACTTT
>TRBJ2-7|TRBV2|-|-
CASRITGTRAGEQYF
TGTGCCAGCAGGATTACCGGGACTCGTGCTGGCGAGCAGTACTTC
>TRBJ2-1|TRBV7-8|-|-
CASSKRPRGGQGSYNEQFF
TGTGCCAGCAGCAAGAGGCCCAGAGGAGGTCAGGGGTCCTACAATGAGCAGTTCTTC
>TRBJ2-7|TRBV4-1|-|-
CASSHTGTSYEQYF
TGCGCCAGCAGCCATACGGGTACCTCCTACGAGCAGTACTTC
>TRBJ1-4|TRBV19|TRBD1|-
CASREDRGNEKLFF
TGTGCCAGTAGGGAGGACAGGGGTAATGAAAAACTGTTTTTT
>TRBJ2-7|TRBV7-3|-|-
CASSSMTGYEQYF
TGTGCCAGCAGCTCAATGACAGGCTACGAGCAGTACTTC
>TRBJ2-7|TRBV5-1|TRBD1|-
CASSRKLTGEGYEQYF
TGCGCCAGCAGCCGGAAGCTAACAGGGGAAGGCTACGAGCAGTACTTC
>TRBJ1-1|TRBV12-5|TRBD1|-
CASGLRLDRGVTEAFF
TGTGCTAGTGGTCTAAGACTCGACAGGGGAGTTACTGAAGCTTTCTTT
>TRBJ1-4|TRBV10-3|-|-
CAISESGRQGEKLFF
TGTGCCATCAGTGAGTCCGGCAGGCAGGGCGAAAAACTGTTTTTT
>TRBJ1-1|TRBV27|TRBD1|-
CASRTGGVSEAFF
TGTGCCAGCAGGACAGGGGGGGTAAGTGAAGCTTTCTTT
>TRBJ1-1|TRBV6-1|-|-
CASTSTTNTEAFF
TGTGCCAGCACCTCTACCACGAACACTGAAGCTTTCTTT
>TRBJ2-7|TRBV19|-|-
CASSPSTGRSSYEQYF
TGTGCCAGTAGTCCTTCTACAGGGCGAAGCTCCTACGAGCAGTACTTC
>TRBJ1-3|TRBV7-2|-|-
CASSPGISGNTIYF
TGTGCCAGCAGCCCCGGGATCTCCGGAAACACCATATATTTT
>TRBJ1-3|TRBV5-4|TRBD1|once
CAGSNGQASGNTIYF
TGTGCCGGCAGCAATGGACAGGCCTCTGGAAACACCATATATTTT
>TRBJ1-1|TRBV7-8|TRBD1|-
CASSFPSQGAEAFF
TGTGCCAGCAGCTTCCCGTCACAGGGGGCTGAAGCTTTCTTT
>TRBJ2-7|TRBV4-3|TRBD1|-
CASSQGNRGPWGEQYF
TGCGCCAGCAGCCAAGGCAACAGGGGGCCTTGGGGCGAGCAGTACTTC
>TRBJ2-7|TRBV7-2|-|few
CASSPASAGNLYEQYF
TGTGCCAGCAGCCCAGCCAGCGCAGGGAATCTCTACGAGCAGTACTTC
>TRBJ2-2|TRBV7-2|TRBD1|-
CATSDRGRRTGELFF
TGTGCCACCTCGGACAGGGGGAGGCGGACCGGGGAGCTGTTTTTT
>TRBJ1-4|TRBV6-5|-|few
CASKETGGNEKLFF
TGTGCCAGCAAGGAGACAGGAGGTAATGAAAAACTGTTTTTT
>TRBJ2-1|TRBV19|-|-
CASSSGTANQQFF
TGTGCCAGTAGTAGCGGGACTGCCAATCAGCAGTTCTTC
>TRBJ1-2|TRBV9|TRBD1|-
CASSVDRGYGYTF
TGTGCCAGCAGCGTAGACAGGGGCTATGGCTACACCTTC
>TRBJ1-3|TRBV6-5|-|-
CASSSFWAGNTIYF
TGTGCCAGCAGTTCTTTCTGGGCGGGAAACACCATATATTTT